The subject of this entry is one TCR beta chain. This record belongs to a study of metastatic and nonmetastatic thyroid tumors. About the study: Blood and tumor or nodule tissue repertoires from malignant and benign thyroid patients were compared.

TCRdb reprocessed the PCR reads using MiXCR. Among tens of thousands of clones, about 24% were seen once, and the ten largest hold 10% to 15%. Thyroid surgery took place with no prior treatment in any patient. Sequenced input: tumor tissue. The clonotype was recovered from a male donor with papillary thyroid cancer or a benign thyroid nodule (not recorded which). Some clones in this sample may be carry-over from other donors' samples.

CDR3 sequence: CASSRLTIASTDTQYF. The CDR3 DNA follows: TGCGCCAGCAGCCGCCTTACTATCGCCAGCACAGATACGCAGTATTTT. This chain joins TRBV5-1 and TRBJ2-3; no clear D gene. Trimming left V 4 bases short and J 0 bases short, with 15 bases between. The length of the CDR3 is 16 residues. Germline V gene sequence: CDR1 SGHRS, CDR2 YFSETQ. Full variable domain (remainder filled in from reference TRBV5-1 and TRBJ2-3): KAGVTQTPRYLIKTRGQQVTLSCSPISGHRSVSWYQQTPGQGLQFLFEYFSETQRNKGNFPGRFSGRQFSNSRSEMNVSTLELGDSALYLCASSRLTIASTDTQYFGPGTRLTVL.